Listed below are T cell receptor beta chains from one sample, sequenced in a study of blood T cell repertoires in COVID-19. Only in-frame clones appear in the TCRdb table, and some are missing; sequencing was by immunoSEQ multiplex PCR. The sample yields around 620,000 clones, 90% seen once. Sequenced input: peripheral blood. These receptors came from a woman between 18 and 30 years old with acute or convalescent COVID-19. Both conserved end residues are part of each CDR3. A D gene is named only where the DNA matches it firmly. Expanded clones are given a class, and other clones once, few, many or no size at all.

v_gene: TRBV18; abundance: -; d_gene: -; len: 16; j_gene: TRBJ1-2; CDR3aa: CASSPSRDGSRYGYTF; CDR3nt: TGTGCCAGCTCACCTTCCAGGGATGGGTCTCGGTATGGCTACACCTTC
v_gene: TRBV7-2; abundance: -; d_gene: TRBD1; len: 15; j_gene: TRBJ1-5; CDR3aa: CASSTRDREGQPQHF; CDR3nt: TGTGCCAGCAGCACCCGGGACAGGGAAGGTCAGCCCCAGCATTTT
v_gene: TRBV4-2; abundance: -; d_gene: -; len: 15; j_gene: TRBJ2-5; CDR3aa: CASSQGVGSGETQYF; CDR3nt: TGTGCCAGCAGCCAAGGTGTTGGGAGCGGAGAGACCCAGTACTTC
v_gene: TRBV12-5; abundance: -; d_gene: TRBD1; len: 16; j_gene: TRBJ1-2; CDR3aa: CASGRGTGAYNYGYTF; CDR3nt: TGTGCTAGTGGCCGCGGGACAGGGGCGTATAACTATGGCTACACCTTC
v_gene: TRBV7-8; abundance: -; d_gene: -; len: 15; j_gene: TRBJ2-1; CDR3aa: CASSLLAGRYNEQFF; CDR3nt: TGTGCCAGCAGCCTCCTGGCGGGGAGGTACAATGAGCAGTTCTTC
v_gene: TRBV5-6; abundance: -; d_gene: TRBD1; len: 16; j_gene: TRBJ2-3; CDR3aa: CASSLAMTGTTDTQYF; CDR3nt: TGTGCCAGCAGCTTGGCCATGACAGGGACCACAGATACGCAGTATTTT
v_gene: TRBV28; abundance: -; d_gene: -; len: 11; j_gene: TRBJ1-2; CDR3aa: CASSSGSGYTF; CDR3nt: TGTGCCAGCAGTTCCGGGAGTGGCTACACCTTC
v_gene: TRBV9; abundance: -; d_gene: -; len: 12; j_gene: TRBJ1-2; CDR3aa: CASSVDGYGYTF; CDR3nt: TGTGCCAGCAGCGTAGACGGTTATGGCTACACCTTC
v_gene: TRBV2; abundance: -; d_gene: -; len: 13; j_gene: TRBJ2-6; CDR3aa: CAEGVSGANVLTF; CDR3nt: TGTGCCGAAGGGGTCTCTGGGGCCAACGTCCTGACTTTC
v_gene: TRBV21-1; abundance: -; d_gene: -; len: 16; j_gene: TRBJ2-5; CDR3aa: CASSTPTGGDGETQYF; CDR3nt: TGTGCCAGCAGCACCCCGACAGGGGGCGATGGGGAGACCCAGTACTTC
v_gene: TRBV27; abundance: -; d_gene: TRBD1; len: 18; j_gene: TRBJ1-1; CDR3aa: CASSLYHPGQGEGTEAFF; CDR3nt: TGTGCCAGCAGTTTATACCATCCGGGACAGGGGGAAGGCACTGAAGCTTTCTTT
v_gene: TRBV6-6; abundance: -; d_gene: -; len: 13; j_gene: TRBJ2-1; CDR3aa: CASTYSPYPEQFF; CDR3nt: TGTGCCAGCACCTACAGTCCCTACCCTGAGCAGTTCTTC
v_gene: TRBV18; abundance: -; d_gene: TRBD1; len: 13; j_gene: TRBJ1-2; CDR3aa: CASSEGADYGYTF; CDR3nt: TGTGCCAGCTCAGAGGGGGCAGACTATGGCTACACCTTC
v_gene: TRBV4-1; abundance: -; d_gene: -; len: 15; j_gene: TRBJ1-5; CDR3aa: CASSQDPGWSQPQHF; CDR3nt: TGCGCCAGCAGCCAAGATCCAGGGTGGAGTCAGCCCCAGCATTTT
v_gene: TRBV4-1; abundance: -; d_gene: TRBD1; len: 14; j_gene: TRBJ1-2; CDR3aa: CASSQERTGPGYTF; CDR3nt: TGCGCCAGCAGCCAAGAAAGGACAGGGCCAGGCTACACCTTC
v_gene: TRBV24-1; abundance: -; d_gene: TRBD2; len: 17; j_gene: TRBJ2-3; CDR3aa: CATSRSGGEASTDTQYF; CDR3nt: TGTGCCACCAGCAGGAGCGGGGGGGAAGCTAGCACAGATACGCAGTATTTT
v_gene: TRBV5-6; abundance: -; d_gene: -; len: 15; j_gene: TRBJ1-2; CDR3aa: CASSLGQNGIYGYTF; CDR3nt: TGTGCCAGCAGCTTGGGACAGAACGGAATCTATGGCTACACCTTC
v_gene: TRBV6-2/TRBV6-3; abundance: -; d_gene: TRBD1; len: 13; j_gene: TRBJ1-2; CDR3aa: CASSSPAGGGYTF; CDR3nt: TGTGCCAGCAGTTCCCCCGCAGGGGGAGGCTACACCTTC
v_gene: TRBV18; abundance: few; d_gene: -; len: 13; j_gene: TRBJ1-5; CDR3aa: CASSPDRNQPQHF; CDR3nt: TGTGCCAGCTCACCCGACAGAAATCAGCCCCAGCATTTT
v_gene: TRBV10-3; abundance: -; d_gene: -; len: 16; j_gene: TRBJ2-7; CDR3aa: CAISEGQDIRVEEQYF; CDR3nt: TGTGCCATCAGTGAGGGGCAGGATATCCGAGTTGAGGAGCAGTACTTC
v_gene: TRBV2; abundance: -; d_gene: TRBD1; len: 15; j_gene: TRBJ1-1; CDR3aa: CAPRGTGGMNTEAFF; CDR3nt: TGTGCCCCCCGCGGGACAGGGGGAATGAACACTGAAGCTTTCTTT
v_gene: TRBV6-6; abundance: -; d_gene: -; len: 12; j_gene: TRBJ2-7; CDR3aa: CASSYSRFEQYF; CDR3nt: TGTGCCAGCAGTTACTCTCGGTTCGAGCAGTACTTC
v_gene: TRBV19; abundance: -; d_gene: -; len: 14; j_gene: TRBJ2-1; CDR3aa: CASSIDRVYNEQFF; CDR3nt: TGTGCCAGTAGTATCGACAGAGTATACAATGAGCAGTTCTTC
v_gene: TRBV10-3; abundance: -; d_gene: -; len: 14; j_gene: TRBJ2-3; CDR3aa: CAISVGREKDTQYF; CDR3nt: TGTGCCATCAGTGTTGGCAGGGAAAAAGATACGCAGTATTTT
v_gene: TRBV5-6; abundance: -; d_gene: -; len: 15; j_gene: TRBJ1-2; CDR3aa: CASSLLSGSNYGYTF; CDR3nt: TGTGCCAGCAGCTTGCTGTCAGGCTCTAACTATGGCTACACCTTC
v_gene: TRBV5-1; abundance: -; d_gene: TRBD1; len: 14; j_gene: TRBJ1-2; CDR3aa: CASREGQGGVGYTF; CDR3nt: TGCGCCAGCAGGGAGGGACAGGGTGGAGTTGGCTACACCTTC
v_gene: TRBV7-2; abundance: -; d_gene: TRBD2; len: 17; j_gene: TRBJ2-7; CDR3aa: CASSLTSGGGGWNEQYF; CDR3nt: TGTGCCAGCAGCTTAACCTCTGGTGGCGGGGGGTGGAACGAGCAGTACTTC
v_gene: TRBV11-2; abundance: -; d_gene: -; len: 13; j_gene: TRBJ2-2; CDR3aa: CASSLRLAGELFF; CDR3nt: TGTGCCAGCAGCTTAAGACTGGCCGGGGAGCTGTTTTTT
v_gene: TRBV12-3/TRBV12-4; abundance: -; d_gene: -; len: 13; j_gene: TRBJ1-1; CDR3aa: CASSQYLDTEAFF; CDR3nt: TGTGCCAGCTCCCAGTATCTTGACACTGAAGCTTTCTTT
v_gene: TRBV25-1; abundance: once; d_gene: -; len: 14; j_gene: TRBJ1-5; CDR3aa: CASSDRVFNSPQHF; CDR3nt: TGTGCCAGCAGTGACAGGGTATTCAATTCGCCCCAGCATTTT
v_gene: TRBV19; abundance: few; d_gene: -; len: 14; j_gene: TRBJ1-5; CDR3aa: CASNLGDLEGAQHF; CDR3nt: TGTGCCAGTAACCTCGGGGACTTGGAAGGCGCCCAGCATTTT
v_gene: TRBV27; abundance: -; d_gene: -; len: 17; j_gene: TRBJ1-6; CDR3aa: CASIRKFQGSYNSPLHF; CDR3nt: TGTGCCAGCATCCGAAAATTTCAGGGCAGCTATAATTCACCCCTCCACTTT
v_gene: TRBV4-3; abundance: -; d_gene: -; len: 11; j_gene: TRBJ1-2; CDR3aa: CASSQGGGWTF; CDR3nt: TGCGCCAGCAGCCAAGGGGGGGGATGGACCTTC
v_gene: TRBV7-9; abundance: -; d_gene: TRBD1; len: 17; j_gene: TRBJ1-2; CDR3aa: CASSPEMTGGNRYGYTF; CDR3nt: TGTGCCAGCAGCCCGGAGATGACAGGGGGGAATCGTTATGGCTACACCTTC
v_gene: TRBV10-2; abundance: -; d_gene: TRBD1; len: 14; j_gene: TRBJ1-1; CDR3aa: CASSRQGAPTEAFF; CDR3nt: TGCGCCAGCAGTCGACAGGGGGCGCCCACTGAAGCTTTCTTT
v_gene: TRBV19; abundance: -; d_gene: TRBD1; len: 14; j_gene: TRBJ1-2; CDR3aa: CASSEGQGNYGYTF; CDR3nt: TGTGCCAGTAGTGAGGGACAGGGGAACTATGGCTACACCTTC
v_gene: TRBV5-1; abundance: -; d_gene: -; len: 14; j_gene: TRBJ2-5; CDR3aa: CASSLESSQETQYF; CDR3nt: TGCGCCAGCAGCTTGGAGAGTTCCCAAGAGACCCAGTACTTC
v_gene: TRBV19; abundance: -; d_gene: -; len: 15; j_gene: TRBJ1-1; CDR3aa: CASSIVVGDGLSAFF; CDR3nt: TGTGCCAGTAGTATAGTAGTGGGAGACGGCCTGTCAGCTTTCTTT
v_gene: TRBV3-1/TRBV3-2; abundance: -; d_gene: TRBD1; len: 16; j_gene: TRBJ2-7; CDR3aa: CASSQGVDRGLYEQYF; CDR3nt: TGTGCCAGCAGCCAAGGGGTGGACAGGGGGCTGTACGAGCAGTACTTC
v_gene: TRBV18; abundance: -; d_gene: -; len: 13; j_gene: TRBJ1-1; CDR3aa: CASSAGQSLEAFF; CDR3nt: TGTGCCAGCTCCGCGGGGCAGTCCCTTGAAGCTTTCTTT
v_gene: TRBV7-2; abundance: once; d_gene: -; len: 15; j_gene: TRBJ1-4; CDR3aa: CASSPNFATNEKLFF; CDR3nt: TGTGCCAGCAGCCCAAATTTTGCAACTAATGAAAAACTGTTTTTT
v_gene: TRBV6-5; abundance: -; d_gene: TRBD1; len: 14; j_gene: TRBJ2-7; CDR3aa: CAYGAGQGGYEQYF; CDR3nt: TGTGCCTACGGGGCGGGACAGGGGGGATACGAGCAGTACTTC
v_gene: TRBV29-1; abundance: -; d_gene: -; len: 17; j_gene: TRBJ2-1; CDR3aa: CSVEVGYGQASYNEQFF; CDR3nt: TGCAGCGTTGAAGTCGGATATGGGCAGGCCTCCTACAATGAGCAGTTCTTC
v_gene: TRBV27; abundance: -; d_gene: TRBD1; len: 15; j_gene: TRBJ1-1; CDR3aa: CASSEFGTENTEAFF; CDR3nt: TGTGCCAGCAGTGAATTCGGGACAGAGAACACTGAAGCTTTCTTT
v_gene: TRBV30; abundance: -; d_gene: TRBD2; len: 19; j_gene: TRBJ2-3; CDR3aa: CAWSLWRSGTSYRGDTQYF; CDR3nt: TGTGCCTGGAGTTTGTGGCGCAGTGGGACTAGTTATAGGGGAGATACGCAGTATTTT